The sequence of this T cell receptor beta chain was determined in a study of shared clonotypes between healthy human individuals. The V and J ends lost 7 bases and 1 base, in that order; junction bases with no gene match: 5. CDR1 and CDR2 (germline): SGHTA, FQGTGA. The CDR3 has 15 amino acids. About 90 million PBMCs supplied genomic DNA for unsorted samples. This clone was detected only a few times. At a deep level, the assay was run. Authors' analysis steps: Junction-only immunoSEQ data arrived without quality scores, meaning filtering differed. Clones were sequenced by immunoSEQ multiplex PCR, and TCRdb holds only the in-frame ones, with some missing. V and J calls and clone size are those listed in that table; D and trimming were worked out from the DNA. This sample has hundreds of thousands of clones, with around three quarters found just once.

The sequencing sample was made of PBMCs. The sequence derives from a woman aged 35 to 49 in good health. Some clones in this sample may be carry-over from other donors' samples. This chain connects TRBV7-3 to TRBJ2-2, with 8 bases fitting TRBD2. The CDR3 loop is CASTLGLGNTGELFF. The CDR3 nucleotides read TGTGCCAGCACCCTGGGACTAGGGAACACCGGGGAGCTGTTTTTT.